Detailed here is one T cell receptor (beta chain). Its antigen is unidentified. The data originate from a study of cytomegalovirus exposure and HLA in healthy donors. Study-wide points: With DRB1 most and HLA-C fewest, TCR association rates differed between HLA loci in a later analysis.

V lost 4 bases and J lost 3; bases outside the gene matches: 10. Germline CDR1 is MNHNS and CDR2 is SASEGT. The CDR3 is 17 residues long. PCR employed 60 Vbeta and 13 Jbeta primers. Assay: immunoSEQ multiplex PCR; the TCRdb copy retains only in-frame clones and omits some. The sample table includes 80,000 to 100,000 clones. This chain links TRBV6-1 with TRBJ2-3, with 10 bases matching TRBD2. The receptor was derived from a man aged 50 to 60 in good health and CMV-seropositive. Source material: PBMCs. In nucleotides, the CDR3 is TGTGCCAGCAGTGTGGGGCCAGCGGGAGGGCCAACAGATACGCAGTATTTT. This translates into CASSVGPAGGPTDTQYF.